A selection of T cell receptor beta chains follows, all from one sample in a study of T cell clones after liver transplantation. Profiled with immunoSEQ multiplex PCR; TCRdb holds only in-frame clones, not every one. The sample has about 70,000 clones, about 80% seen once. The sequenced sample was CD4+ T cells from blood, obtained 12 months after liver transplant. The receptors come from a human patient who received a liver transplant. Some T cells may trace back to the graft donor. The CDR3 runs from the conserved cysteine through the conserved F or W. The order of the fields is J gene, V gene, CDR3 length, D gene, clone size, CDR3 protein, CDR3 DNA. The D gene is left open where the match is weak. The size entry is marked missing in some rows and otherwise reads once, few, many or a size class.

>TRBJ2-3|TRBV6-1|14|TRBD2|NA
CASSLSGRANTQYF
TGTGCCAGCAGTCTTAGCGGGAGGGCGAATACGCAGTATTTT
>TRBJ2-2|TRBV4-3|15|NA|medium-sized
CASSQDTRSTGELFF
TGCGCCAGCAGCCAAGATACTAGGAGCACCGGGGAGCTGTTTTTT
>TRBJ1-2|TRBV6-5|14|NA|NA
CASARYSTNYGYTF
TGTGCCAGCGCTCGATACAGTACTAACTATGGCTACACCTTC
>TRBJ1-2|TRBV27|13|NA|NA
CASSLRANYGYTF
TGTGCCAGCAGTTTACGGGCTAACTATGGCTACACCTTC
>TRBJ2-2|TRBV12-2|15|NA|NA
CASSHLGSNTGELFF
TGTGCAAGTTCCCACCTGGGCTCGAACACCGGGGAGCTGTTTTTT
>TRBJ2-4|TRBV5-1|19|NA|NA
CASSPFLGFEGVAKNIQYF
TGCGCCAGCAGCCCTTTTTTGGGTTTTGAGGGGGTAGCCAAAAACATTCAGTACTTC
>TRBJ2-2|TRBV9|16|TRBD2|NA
CASSVVAGVGTGELFF
TGTGCCAGCAGCGTCGTTGCGGGAGTGGGAACCGGGGAGCTGTTTTTT
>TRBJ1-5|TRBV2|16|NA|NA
CASSAERGVANQPQHF
TGTGCCAGCAGCGCAGAGAGGGGGGTGGCAAATCAGCCCCAGCATTTT
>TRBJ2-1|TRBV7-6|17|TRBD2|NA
CASSLSPPAGVKSEQFF
TGTGCCAGCAGCTTAAGCCCTCCAGCGGGAGTTAAGAGTGAGCAGTTCTTC
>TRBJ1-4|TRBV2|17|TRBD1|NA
CASSEIKWVTGEGKLFF
TGTGCCAGCAGTGAAATTAAATGGGTTACAGGGGAGGGAAAACTGTTTTTT
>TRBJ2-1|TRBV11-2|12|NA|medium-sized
CASSPGTSGQFF
TGTGCCAGCAGCCCTGGGACCTCGGGGCAGTTCTTC
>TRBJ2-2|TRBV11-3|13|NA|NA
CASSLDGRGELFF
TGTGCCAGCAGCTTAGACGGGCGTGGGGAGCTGTTTTTT
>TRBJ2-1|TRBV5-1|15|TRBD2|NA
CASSLVLAVYNEQFF
TGCGCCAGCAGCTTGGTGCTAGCGGTTTACAATGAGCAGTTCTTC
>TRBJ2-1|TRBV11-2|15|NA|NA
CASSLVGGPSGEQFF
TGTGCCAGCAGCTTAGTTGGGGGACCGAGTGGTGAGCAGTTCTTC
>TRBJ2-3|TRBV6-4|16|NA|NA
CASSDWGSPSTDTQYF
TGTGCCAGCAGTGACTGGGGGAGCCCTAGCACAGATACGCAGTATTTT
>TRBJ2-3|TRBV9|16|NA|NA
CASSVTAGAVRDTQYF
TGTGCCAGCAGCGTAACTGCAGGGGCAGTAAGGGATACGCAGTATTTT
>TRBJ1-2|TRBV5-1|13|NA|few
CASSPTENYGYTF
TGCGCCAGCAGCCCGACAGAGAACTATGGCTACACCTTC
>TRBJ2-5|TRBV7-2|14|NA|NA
CASSLGSAKETQYF
TGTGCCAGCAGCTTAGGTAGCGCCAAAGAGACCCAGTACTTC
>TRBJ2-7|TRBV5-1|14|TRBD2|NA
CASSLEGLVNEQYF
TGCGCCAGCAGCTTGGAGGGACTAGTGAACGAGCAGTACTTC
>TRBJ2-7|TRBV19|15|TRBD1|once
CASSSGGVGSYEQYF
TGTGCCAGTAGTTCAGGGGGAGTAGGGTCCTACGAGCAGTACTTC
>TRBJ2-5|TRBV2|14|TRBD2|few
CASSYRTSVETQYF
TGTGCCAGCAGTTATCGAACTAGCGTAGAGACCCAGTACTTC
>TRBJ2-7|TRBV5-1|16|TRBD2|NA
CASSRGLAGLAYEQYF
TGCGCCAGCAGCCGGGGACTAGCGGGATTAGCCTACGAGCAGTACTTC